Listed below are T cell receptor beta chains from one sample, sequenced in a study of blood T cell repertoires in COVID-19. This table comes from immunoSEQ multiplex PCR, and its TCRdb copy is limited to in-frame clones, with some not included. The data show about 400,000 clones, nearly 90% seen once. The sample was PBMCs or T cells enriched from blood (not recorded which). The source of these receptors is a woman between 40 and 55 years old with acute COVID-19. CDR3s include the opening cysteine and the closing phenylalanine or tryptophan.

CDR3 length: 15; V gene: TRBV9; J gene: TRBJ2-1; CDR3 protein: CASSPRGQGGHEQFF
CDR3 length: 14; V gene: TRBV7-9; J gene: TRBJ2-5; CDR3 protein: CASSGSGGQETQYF
CDR3 length: 13; V gene: TRBV14; J gene: TRBJ1-2; CDR3 protein: CASSQGHDYGYTF
CDR3 length: 17; V gene: TRBV19; J gene: TRBJ1-2; CDR3 protein: CASSTGGAVGSNYGYTF
CDR3 length: 16; V gene: TRBV27; J gene: TRBJ2-2; CDR3 protein: CASSPLTGKNTGELFF
CDR3 length: 14; V gene: TRBV19; J gene: TRBJ2-7; CDR3 protein: CASKGQGSSYEQYF
CDR3 length: 15; V gene: TRBV3-1/TRBV3-2; J gene: TRBJ1-2; CDR3 protein: CASSQELGAKRGYTF
CDR3 length: 16; V gene: TRBV18; J gene: TRBJ2-7; CDR3 protein: CASSPPSREESYEQYF
CDR3 length: 15; V gene: TRBV30; J gene: TRBJ1-5; CDR3 protein: CAWSPGQGSGQPQHF
CDR3 length: 13; V gene: TRBV30; J gene: TRBJ1-1; CDR3 protein: CAWRDRLGTEAFF
CDR3 length: 15; V gene: TRBV6-5; J gene: TRBJ1-5; CDR3 protein: CASRPLWTANQPQHF
CDR3 length: 13; V gene: TRBV20-1; J gene: TRBJ1-3; CDR3 protein: CSASAPPGNTIYF
CDR3 length: 15; V gene: TRBV5-6; J gene: TRBJ2-1; CDR3 protein: CASRPGTGSYNEQFF
CDR3 length: 18; V gene: TRBV10-3; J gene: TRBJ2-1; CDR3 protein: CAISEFSSGGLSYNEQFF
CDR3 length: 13; V gene: TRBV7-2; J gene: TRBJ1-1; CDR3 protein: CASSLGQNTEAFF
CDR3 length: 13; V gene: TRBV27; J gene: TRBJ1-2; CDR3 protein: CASSLEGRYGYTF
CDR3 length: 16; V gene: TRBV6-1; J gene: TRBJ1-1; CDR3 protein: CASSAQQGARGTEAFF
CDR3 length: 15; V gene: TRBV2; J gene: TRBJ2-7; CDR3 protein: CASREDRSIPTNAYF
CDR3 length: 16; V gene: TRBV5-1; J gene: TRBJ1-3; CDR3 protein: CASSLSFGTSGNTIYF
CDR3 length: 14; V gene: TRBV7-9; J gene: TRBJ2-2; CDR3 protein: CASSSGEGTGELFF
CDR3 length: 17; V gene: TRBV15; J gene: TRBJ2-1; CDR3 protein: CATSLSRGAMAESVQFF
CDR3 length: 15; V gene: TRBV5-1; J gene: TRBJ2-7; CDR3 protein: CASSSQSLAGYEQYF
CDR3 length: 12; V gene: TRBV2; J gene: TRBJ2-7; CDR3 protein: CASKPLASEQYF
CDR3 length: 16; V gene: TRBV18; J gene: TRBJ2-3; CDR3 protein: CASSPGWGEGTDTQYF
CDR3 length: 15; V gene: TRBV18; J gene: TRBJ1-6; CDR3 protein: CASSPSGGSRSPLHF
CDR3 length: 13; V gene: TRBV10-3; J gene: TRBJ1-3; CDR3 protein: CASTGGFGNTIYF
CDR3 length: 15; V gene: TRBV12-5; J gene: TRBJ1-2; CDR3 protein: CASGLATGGYYGYTF
CDR3 length: 14; V gene: TRBV5-5; J gene: TRBJ1-2; CDR3 protein: CASSWGTDFYGYTF
CDR3 length: 16; V gene: TRBV9; J gene: TRBJ2-1; CDR3 protein: CASSVDLGGIYNEQFF
CDR3 length: 13; V gene: TRBV18; J gene: TRBJ1-1; CDR3 protein: CASSSDRNTEAFF
CDR3 length: 13; V gene: TRBV5-4; J gene: TRBJ1-4; CDR3 protein: CASGDRENEKLFF
CDR3 length: 16; V gene: TRBV19; J gene: TRBJ1-5; CDR3 protein: CASSTRQGDFNQPQHF
CDR3 length: 10; V gene: TRBV12-3/TRBV12-4; J gene: TRBJ2-7; CDR3 protein: CASSTSELHF
CDR3 length: 14; V gene: TRBV5-8; J gene: TRBJ1-1; CDR3 protein: CASSRSRVNTEAFF
CDR3 length: 16; V gene: TRBV6-1; J gene: TRBJ1-5; CDR3 protein: CASSEGAANTLQPQHF
CDR3 length: 16; V gene: TRBV7-2; J gene: TRBJ2-3; CDR3 protein: CASSLYIAGTTDTQYF
CDR3 length: 15; V gene: TRBV7-8; J gene: TRBJ1-1; CDR3 protein: CASSLVGQGGTEAFF
CDR3 length: 14; V gene: TRBV10-3; J gene: TRBJ2-3; CDR3 protein: CAIRAGQGTDTQYF
CDR3 length: 15; V gene: TRBV6-1; J gene: TRBJ1-5; CDR3 protein: CASSEQGGFNQPQHF
CDR3 length: 14; V gene: TRBV29-1; J gene: TRBJ2-5; CDR3 protein: CSIRGHNGQETQYF
CDR3 length: 14; V gene: TRBV5-1; J gene: TRBJ1-3; CDR3 protein: CASSLEDRGNTIYF
CDR3 length: 14; V gene: TRBV7-9; J gene: TRBJ1-4; CDR3 protein: CASSQRDRAEKLFF
CDR3 length: 15; V gene: TRBV7-9; J gene: TRBJ2-1; CDR3 protein: CASSLSGGVYNEQFF
CDR3 length: 15; V gene: TRBV30; J gene: TRBJ1-6; CDR3 protein: CAWSVWGVVNSPLHF
CDR3 length: 14; V gene: TRBV4-2; J gene: TRBJ1-4; CDR3 protein: CASSQDVRGEKLFF
CDR3 length: 16; V gene: TRBV5-4; J gene: TRBJ1-6; CDR3 protein: CASSNGQGGNNSPLHF
CDR3 length: 16; V gene: TRBV5-3; J gene: TRBJ2-3; CDR3 protein: CARSRGTSGHTDTQYF
CDR3 length: 15; V gene: TRBV5-1; J gene: TRBJ2-7; CDR3 protein: CASSLEPGQGYEQYF
CDR3 length: 15; V gene: TRBV7-9; J gene: TRBJ2-7; CDR3 protein: CASSSLRTVTYEQYF
CDR3 length: 15; V gene: TRBV6-6; J gene: TRBJ1-3; CDR3 protein: CASSLSGTGGNTIYF